Shown below are 16 T cell receptor beta chains from a single sample sequenced in a study of cytomegalovirus exposure and HLA in healthy donors. PCR employed 60 Vbeta and 13 Jbeta primers. Method: immunoSEQ multiplex PCR; TCRdb's copy keeps in-frame clones and lacks some. Of fewer than 200,000 clones in the sample, approximately 79% are singletons; the top ten hold 6.3%. The sequenced material came from PBMCs. Receptors originate from a man aged 35 to 55 in good health and CMV-seropositive.

The V and J genes are TRBV2 and TRBJ2-5; 7 positions agree with TRBD1. Per germline, CDR1 SNHLY and CDR2 FYNNEI. V shed 7 bases and J 5 bases; nucleotides not matched to a gene: 7. This CDR3 is 13 amino acids long. In nucleotides, the CDR3 is TGTGCCAGCACCGACAGGGTTACGGAGACCCAGTACTTC. As protein: CASTDRVTETQYF.

This chain links TRBV28 with TRBJ2-5, with unresolved D. The CDR3 covers 13 residues. V was trimmed by 8 bases and J by 2 bases, leaving 12 bases between them. CDR1 MDHEN and CDR2 SYDVKM come from the germline V gene. The CDR3 region has the DNA TGTGCCAGCGGAGAGACGGTTCAAGAGACCCAGTACTTC. This translates into CASGETVQETQYF. Combining the CDR3 with reference TRBV28 and TRBJ2-5 gives the whole variable domain DVKVTQSSRYLVKRTGEKVFLECVQDMDHENMFWYRQDPGLGLRLIYFSYDVKMKEKGDIPEGYSVSREKKERFSLILESASTNQTSMYLCASGETVQETQYFGPGTRLLVL.

The rearrangement joins TRBV5-1 to TRBJ2-3, with 9 positions matching TRBD2. The V gene's germline CDR1 is SGHRS and CDR2 YFSETQ. The V and J ends lost 2 bases and 0 bases, in that order; junction bases with no gene match: 1. The CDR3 spans 15 residues. The chain's CDR3 is CASSFSGGSTDTQYF. The CDR3 DNA reads as TGCGCCAGCAGCTTTAGCGGGGGAAGCACAGATACGCAGTATTTT.

V is TRBV25-1 and J is TRBJ2-5; D might be TRBD2 (6 bases). The CDR3 sequence is 14 residues long. Germline CDR1 MGHDK, CDR2 SYGVNS. V was trimmed by 5 bases and J by 3 bases, leaving 13 bases between them. CDR3 nucleotides: TGTGCCAGCAGTTCCCCGGGACTGAAAGAGACCCAGTACTTC. This codes for CASSSPGLKETQYF. Using reference TRBV25-1 and TRBJ2-5 for the parts outside the CDR3, the full variable domain is EADIYQTPRYLVIGTGKKITLECSQTMGHDKMYWYQQDPGMELHLIHYSYGVNSTEKGDLSSESTVSRIRTEHFPLTLESARPSHTSQYLCASSSPGLKETQYFGPGTRLLVL.

The chain couples TRBV7-8 to TRBJ1-1; D uncertain. Trimming stripped 0 bases from V and 2 bases from J, with 7 bases between. The CDR3 consists of 14 residues. CDR1 and CDR2 (germline): SGHVS, FQNEAQ. CDR3 protein: CASSLARGNTEAFF. In nucleotides, the CDR3 is TGTGCCAGCAGCTTAGCACGGGGAAACACTGAAGCTTTCTTT.

The chain combines TRBV5-1 with TRBJ1-6; D is ambiguous. This CDR3 has 14 residues. Per the germline V gene, CDR1 is SGHRS and CDR2 is YFSETQ. Trimming pared 0 bases from V and 7 bases from J, leaving 8 bases between. CDR3: CASSLEGGNSPLHF. Written as DNA, the CDR3 is TGCGCCAGCAGCTTGGAAGGAGGGAATTCACCCCTCCACTTT. Supplemented by reference TRBV5-1 and TRBJ1-6, the full variable domain reads KAGVTQTPRYLIKTRGQQVTLSCSPISGHRSVSWYQQTPGQGLQFLFEYFSETQRNKGNFPGRFSGRQFSNSRSEMNVSTLELGDSALYLCASSLEGGNSPLHFGNGTRLTVT.

With regard to this clone: One end of the junction is discordant with germline, which a read error may explain. The rearrangement links TRBV14 to TRBJ2-2; 8 bases align to TRBD1. Germline V CDR1 and CDR2: SGHDN, FVKESK. This CDR3 comprises 16 residues. CDR3 in amino acids: CANSQGQGVYTGELFF. CDR3 nucleotides: TGTGCCAACAGCCAAGGACAGGGAGTTTACACCGGGGAGCTGTTTTTT.

The sample holds a few counts of this clone. This chain links TRBV5-4 with TRBJ1-4, with D perhaps TRBD1 (6 bases). Trimming left V 3 bases short and J 3 bases short, with 12 bases between. Germline V lookup: CDR1 SGHNT, CDR2 YYREEE (reference sequence). The CDR3 is made up of 15 amino acids. CDR3 amino acids: CASSYTQGSNEKLFF. The CDR3 DNA sequence: TGTGCCAGCAGCTATACACAGGGATCTAATGAAAAACTGTTTTTT. Combining the CDR3 with reference TRBV5-4 and TRBJ1-4 gives the whole variable domain ETGVTQSPTHLIKTRGQQVTLRCSSQSGHNTVSWYQQALGQGPQFIFQYYREEENGRGNFPPRFSGLQFPNYSSELNVNALELDDSALYLCASSYTQGSNEKLFFGSGTQLSVL.

This chain links TRBV4-2 with TRBJ1-4; D unresolved. CDR1 is LGHNA, CDR2 YNFKEQ, per germline. The CDR3 runs to 16 residues. Between the trimmed V and J ends, which lost 1 base and 0 bases, there was a span of 9 bases. CDR3 loop: CASSQAQGATNEKLFF. CDR3 DNA sequence: TGTGCCAGCAGCCAAGCCCAAGGAGCAACTAATGAAAAACTGTTTTTT.

This clone was seen a single time. The chain couples TRBV2 to TRBJ2-2; D gene uncertain. There are 13 residues in the CDR3. Germline loops: CDR1 SNHLY, CDR2 FYNNEI. The V gene lost 3 bases and the J gene lost 4 bases, with 6 bases spanning the gap. CDR3 residues: CASSESRTGELFF. The CDR3, as DNA: TGTGCCAGCAGTGAGAGCCGCACCGGGGAGCTGTTTTTT.

The V gene is TRBV5-5, the J gene TRBJ2-7; TRBD2 agrees at 10 bases. Germline trimming cut 4 bases from V and 3 bases from J; bases unmatched to any gene: 7. The germline V gene has CDR1 SGHKS and CDR2 YYEKEE (reference sequence). This CDR3 contains 15 residues. CDR3 in DNA: TGTGCCAGCAGCGAAGGACTAGCGGAGGGCTACGAGCAGTACTTC. This translates into CASSEGLAEGYEQYF.

The chain links TRBV5-4 to TRBJ2-1; D is perhaps TRBD1 (5 bases). Trimming removed 4 bases from V and 7 bases from J, with 12 bases in between. CDR1 is SGHNT and CDR2 is YYREEE in the germline V gene (reference sequence). CDR3 length: 13 amino acids. CDR3 coding DNA: TGTGCCAGCAGCACCGACAGAGATAATGAGCAGTTCTTC. It yields the protein CASSTDRDNEQFF. Based on the CDR3 plus reference TRBV5-4 and TRBJ2-1, the full variable domain is ETGVTQSPTHLIKTRGQQVTLRCSSQSGHNTVSWYQQALGQGPQFIFQYYREEENGRGNFPPRFSGLQFPNYSSELNVNALELDDSALYLCASSTDRDNEQFFGPGTRLTVL.

The chain employs TRBV30 and TRBJ2-3, with TRBD1 as a possible D gene (6 bases). The CDR3 spans 20 residues. CDR1 and CDR2 from the germline V gene are GTSNPN and SVGIG (reference sequence). V was shortened by 2 bases and J by 9 bases, with 36 bases between the two germline ends. CDR3 region: CAWSPHAITPDRRRTRTQYF. DNA for the CDR3: TGTGCCTGGAGTCCCCACGCCATCACCCCGGACAGAAGGCGTACGAGGACGCAGTATTTT.

The V gene is TRBV27, the J gene TRBJ2-2; TRBD2 matches at 10 bases. Trimming took 5 bases from V and 4 from J; bases not matched to a gene: 13. This CDR3 has 18 amino acids. Germline CDR1 is MNHEY and CDR2 is SMNVEV (reference sequence). CDR3 loop: CASSPVSSGRGGTGELFF. The CDR3 bases are TGTGCCAGCAGTCCGGTTTCTAGCGGGAGAGGAGGCACCGGGGAGCTGTTTTTT.

The chain carries TRBV6-5 and TRBJ1-2, with D unclear. The CDR3 has 12 residues. V was trimmed by 6 bases and J by 13 bases, leaving 18 bases between them. Germline V gene data show CDR1 as MNHEY and CDR2 as SVGAGI. Here the CDR3 reads CASSALGRLFTF. CDR3 DNA sequence: TGTGCCAGCAGCGCGCTCGGCAGGTTGTTCACCTTC.

This chain joins TRBV13 and TRBJ2-7; D is ambiguous. The length of the CDR3 is 12 residues. Per germline, CDR1 PRHDT and CDR2 FYEKMQ (reference sequence). Deletions cut 5 bases from V and 4 bases from J, with 9 bases between. The CDR3, as DNA: TGTGCCAGCAGCAGAACCCGGTACGAGCAGTACTTC. As protein: CASSRTRYEQYF.